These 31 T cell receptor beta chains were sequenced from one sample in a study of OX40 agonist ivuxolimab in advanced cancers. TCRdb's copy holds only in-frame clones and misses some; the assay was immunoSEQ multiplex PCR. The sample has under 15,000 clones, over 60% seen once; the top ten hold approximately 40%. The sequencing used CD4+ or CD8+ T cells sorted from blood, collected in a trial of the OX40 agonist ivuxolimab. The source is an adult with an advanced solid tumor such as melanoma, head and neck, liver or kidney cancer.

Written as DNA, the CDR3 is TGTGCCAGCAGTGAATCCGGGACAGGGGGCTACGAGCAGTACTTC. Protein: CASSESGTGGYEQYF. This chain joins TRBV6-1 and TRBJ2-7; 11 nucleotides match TRBD1. The CDR3 contains 15 residues. With V trimmed by 2 bases and J by 3 bases, 3 bases remained unmatched. Germline CDR1 and CDR2: MNHNS and SASEGT.

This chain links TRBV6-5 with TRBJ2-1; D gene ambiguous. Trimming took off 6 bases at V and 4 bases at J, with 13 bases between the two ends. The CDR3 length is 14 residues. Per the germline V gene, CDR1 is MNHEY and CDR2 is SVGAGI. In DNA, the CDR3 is TGTGCCAGCAGCTCCGGGCGCCCATACAATGAGCAGTTCTTC. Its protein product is CASSSGRPYNEQFF.

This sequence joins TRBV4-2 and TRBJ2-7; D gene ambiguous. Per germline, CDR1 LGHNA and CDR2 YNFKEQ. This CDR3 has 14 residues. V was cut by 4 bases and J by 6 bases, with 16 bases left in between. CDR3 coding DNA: TGTGCCAGCAGCCTGTCGGCGCCCACGGTCGAGCAGTACTTC. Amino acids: CASSLSAPTVEQYF.

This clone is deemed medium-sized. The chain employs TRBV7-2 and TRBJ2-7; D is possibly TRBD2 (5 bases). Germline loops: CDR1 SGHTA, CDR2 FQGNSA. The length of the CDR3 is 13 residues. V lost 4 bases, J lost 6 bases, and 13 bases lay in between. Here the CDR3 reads CASSSGVGREQYF. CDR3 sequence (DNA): TGTGCCAGCAGCTCCGGGGTAGGGCGCGAGCAGTACTTC.

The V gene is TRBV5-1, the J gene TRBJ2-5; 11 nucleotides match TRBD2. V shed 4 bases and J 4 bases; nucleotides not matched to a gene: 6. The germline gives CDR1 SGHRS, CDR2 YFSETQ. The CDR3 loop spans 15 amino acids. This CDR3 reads CASSAAGLAGETQYF. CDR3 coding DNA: TGCGCCAGCAGCGCCGCTGGACTAGCGGGAGAGACCCAGTACTTC.

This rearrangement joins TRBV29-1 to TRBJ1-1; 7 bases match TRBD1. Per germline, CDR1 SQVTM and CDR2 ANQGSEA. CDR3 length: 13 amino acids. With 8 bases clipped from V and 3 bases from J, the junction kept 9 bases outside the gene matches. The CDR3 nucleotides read TGCAGCTCTTGGGGTGGACAGGACACTGAAGCTTTCTTT. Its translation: CSSWGGQDTEAFF.

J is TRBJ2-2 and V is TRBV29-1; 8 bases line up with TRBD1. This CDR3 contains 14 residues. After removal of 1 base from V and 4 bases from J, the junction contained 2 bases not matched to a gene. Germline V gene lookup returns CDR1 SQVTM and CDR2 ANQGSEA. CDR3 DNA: TGCAGCGTTGAAGCAGGGGGCGGCACCGGGGAGCTGTTTTTT. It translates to CSVEAGGGTGELFF.

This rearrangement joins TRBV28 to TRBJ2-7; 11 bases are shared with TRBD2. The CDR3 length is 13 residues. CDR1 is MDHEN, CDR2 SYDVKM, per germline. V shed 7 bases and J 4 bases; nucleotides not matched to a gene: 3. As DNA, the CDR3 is TGTGCCAGCACGGGACTAGCGGATTACGAGCAGTACTTC. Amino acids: CASTGLADYEQYF.

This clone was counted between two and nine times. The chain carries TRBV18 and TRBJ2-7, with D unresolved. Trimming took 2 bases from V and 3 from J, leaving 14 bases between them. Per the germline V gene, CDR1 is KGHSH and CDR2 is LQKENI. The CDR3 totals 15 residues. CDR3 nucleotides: TGTGCCAGCTCACCAGATCGGGCTACGCTCTACGAGCAGTACTTC. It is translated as CASSPDRATLYEQYF.

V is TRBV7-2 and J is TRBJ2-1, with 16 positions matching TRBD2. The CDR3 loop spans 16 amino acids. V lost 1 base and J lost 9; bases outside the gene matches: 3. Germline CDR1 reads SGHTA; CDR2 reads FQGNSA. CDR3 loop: CASSLGGTSGRGEQFF. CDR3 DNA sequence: TGTGCCAGCAGCTTAGGCGGGACTAGCGGGAGGGGTGAGCAGTTCTTC.

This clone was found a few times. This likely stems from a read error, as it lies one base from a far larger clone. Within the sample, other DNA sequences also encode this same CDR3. The CDR3 DNA sequence: TGCGCCAGCAGCTTCGGGCAAGCGGGGAACGAGCAGTACTTC. It is translated as CASSFGQAGNEQYF. V and J are TRBV5-1 and TRBJ2-7, with 7 bases aligning to TRBD2. V was clipped by 2 bases and J by 5 bases; unmatched bases: 7. The CDR3 contains 14 residues. Germline CDR1 reads SGHRS; CDR2 reads YFSETQ.

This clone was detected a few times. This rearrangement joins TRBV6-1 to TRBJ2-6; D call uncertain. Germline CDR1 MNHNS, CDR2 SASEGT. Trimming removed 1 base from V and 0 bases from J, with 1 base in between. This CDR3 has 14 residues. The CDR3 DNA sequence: TGTGCCAGCAGTGAAGTCTCTGGGGCCAACGTCCTGACTTTC. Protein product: CASSEVSGANVLTF.

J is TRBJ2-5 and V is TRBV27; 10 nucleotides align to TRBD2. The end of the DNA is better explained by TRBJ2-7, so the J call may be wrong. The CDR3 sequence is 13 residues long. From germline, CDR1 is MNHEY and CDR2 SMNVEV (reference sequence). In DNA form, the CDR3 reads TGTGCCATTGGGCCTAGCGGGGGCCACGAGCAGTACTTC. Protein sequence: CAIGPSGGHEQYF.

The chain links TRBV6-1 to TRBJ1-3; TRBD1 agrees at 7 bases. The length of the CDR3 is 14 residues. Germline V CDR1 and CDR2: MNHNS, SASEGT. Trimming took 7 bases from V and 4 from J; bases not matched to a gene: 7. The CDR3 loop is CASTNPGQGNTIYF. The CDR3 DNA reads TGTGCCAGCACCAACCCGGGACAGGGAAACACCATATATTTT.

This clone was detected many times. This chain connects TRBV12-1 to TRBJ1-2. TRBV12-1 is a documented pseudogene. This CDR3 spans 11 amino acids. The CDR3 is CASSTWTGYTF. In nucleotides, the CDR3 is TGTGCCAGCAGCACCTGGACCGGCTACACCTTC.

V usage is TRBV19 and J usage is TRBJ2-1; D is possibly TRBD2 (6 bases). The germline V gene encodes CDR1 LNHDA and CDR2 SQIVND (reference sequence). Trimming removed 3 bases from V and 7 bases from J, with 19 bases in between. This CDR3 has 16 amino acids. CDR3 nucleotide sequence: TGTGCCAGTAGTATTAGTTCGCGCGGGATTGTAAATGAGCAGTTCTTC. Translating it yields CASSISSRGIVNEQFF.

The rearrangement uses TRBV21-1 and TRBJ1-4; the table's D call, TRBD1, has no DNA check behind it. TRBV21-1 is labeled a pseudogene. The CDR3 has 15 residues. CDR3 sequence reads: CASSKGGAHGEKLFF. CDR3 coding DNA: TGTGCCAGCAGCAAAGGGGGCGCGCACGGGGAAAAACTGTTTTTT.

The CDR3 protein is CASSLSGAANQPQHF. CDR3 nucleotides: TGTGCCAGCAGCTTAAGTGGAGCCGCGAATCAGCCCCAGCATTTT. This sequence joins TRBV7-2 and TRBJ1-5; no clear D. Trimming took 2 bases from V and 4 from J, leaving 12 bases between them. Germline V lookup: CDR1 SGHTA, CDR2 FQGNSA. The CDR3 has 15 amino acids.

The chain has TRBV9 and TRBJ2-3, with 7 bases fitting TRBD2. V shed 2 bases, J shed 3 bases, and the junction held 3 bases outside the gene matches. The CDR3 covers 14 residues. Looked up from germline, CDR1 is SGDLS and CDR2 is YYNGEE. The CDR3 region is CASSVASGTDTQYF. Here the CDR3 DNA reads TGTGCCAGCAGCGTTGCTAGCGGTACAGATACGCAGTATTTT. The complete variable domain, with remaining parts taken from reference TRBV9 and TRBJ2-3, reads DSGVTQTPKHLITATGQRVTLRCSPRSGDLSVYWYQQSLDQGLQFLIQYYNGEERAKGNILERFSAQQFPDLHSELNLSSLELGDSALYFCASSVASGTDTQYFGPGTRLTVL.

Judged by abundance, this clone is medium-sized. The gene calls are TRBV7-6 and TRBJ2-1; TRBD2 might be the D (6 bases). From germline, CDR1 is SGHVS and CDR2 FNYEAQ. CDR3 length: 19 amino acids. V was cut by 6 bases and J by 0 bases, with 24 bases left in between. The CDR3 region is CASSPDPTTSLSSYNEQFF. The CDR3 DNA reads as TGTGCCAGCAGTCCAGACCCCACCACTAGCCTGAGCTCCTACAATGAGCAGTTCTTC.

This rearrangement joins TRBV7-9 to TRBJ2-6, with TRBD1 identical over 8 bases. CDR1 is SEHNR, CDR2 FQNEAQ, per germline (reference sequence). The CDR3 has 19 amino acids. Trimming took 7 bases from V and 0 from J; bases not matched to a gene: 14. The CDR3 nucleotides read TGTGCCAGCAACCTTGGACAGGGTGGAATTTACTCTGGGGCCAACGTCCTGACTTTC. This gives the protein CASNLGQGGIYSGANVLTF.

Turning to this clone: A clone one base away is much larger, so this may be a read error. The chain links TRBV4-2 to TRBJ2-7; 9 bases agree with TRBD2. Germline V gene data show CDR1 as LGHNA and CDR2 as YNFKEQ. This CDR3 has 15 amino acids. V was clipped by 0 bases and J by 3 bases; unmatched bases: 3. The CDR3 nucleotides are TGTGCCAGCAGCCAAGACCGGACTAGCGACTACGAGCAGTACTTC. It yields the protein CASSQDRTSDYEQYF.

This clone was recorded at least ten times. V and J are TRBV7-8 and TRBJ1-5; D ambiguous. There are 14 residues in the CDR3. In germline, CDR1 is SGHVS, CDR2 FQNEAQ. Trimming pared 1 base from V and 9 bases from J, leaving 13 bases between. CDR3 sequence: CASSLGAADGPQHF. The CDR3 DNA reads TGTGCCAGCAGCTTAGGAGCGGCGGACGGGCCCCAGCATTTT. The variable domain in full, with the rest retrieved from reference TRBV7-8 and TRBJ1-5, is GAGVSQSPRYKVAKRGQDVALRCDPISGHVSLFWYQQALGQGPEFLTYFQNEAQLDKSGLPSDRFFAERPEGSVSTLKIQRTQQEDSAVYLCASSLGAADGPQHFGDGTRLSIL.

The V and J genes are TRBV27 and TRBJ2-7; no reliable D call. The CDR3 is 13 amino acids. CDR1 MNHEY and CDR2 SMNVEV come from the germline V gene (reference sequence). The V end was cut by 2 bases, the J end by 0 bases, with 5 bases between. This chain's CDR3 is CASSLRYSYEQYF. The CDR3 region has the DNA TGTGCCAGCAGTTTACGCTACTCCTACGAGCAGTACTTC.

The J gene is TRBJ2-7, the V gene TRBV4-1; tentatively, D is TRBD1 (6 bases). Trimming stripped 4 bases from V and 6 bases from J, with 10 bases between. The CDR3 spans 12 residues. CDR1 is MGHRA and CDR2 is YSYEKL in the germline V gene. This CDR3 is CASSLQGGEQYF. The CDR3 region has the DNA TGCGCCAGCAGCCTTCAAGGGGGCGAGCAGTACTTC.

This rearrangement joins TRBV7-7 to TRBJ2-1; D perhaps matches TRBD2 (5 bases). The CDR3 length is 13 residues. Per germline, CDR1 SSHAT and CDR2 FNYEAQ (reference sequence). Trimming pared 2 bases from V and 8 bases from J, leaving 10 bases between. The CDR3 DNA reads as TGTGCCAGCAGCTTACCTAGCAACCATGAGCAGTTCTTC. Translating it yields CASSLPSNHEQFF.

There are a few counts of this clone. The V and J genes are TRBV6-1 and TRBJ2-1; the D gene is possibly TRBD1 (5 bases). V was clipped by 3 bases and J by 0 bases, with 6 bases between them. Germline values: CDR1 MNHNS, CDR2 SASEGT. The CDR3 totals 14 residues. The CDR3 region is CASSDRVSYNEQFF. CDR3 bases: TGTGCCAGCAGTGACAGGGTCTCCTACAATGAGCAGTTCTTC.

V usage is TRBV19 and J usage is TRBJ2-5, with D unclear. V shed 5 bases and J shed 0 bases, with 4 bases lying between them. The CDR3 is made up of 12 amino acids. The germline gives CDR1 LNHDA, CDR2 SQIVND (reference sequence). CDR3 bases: TGTGCCAGTAGTGACTACCAAGAGACCCAGTACTTC. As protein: CASSDYQETQYF.

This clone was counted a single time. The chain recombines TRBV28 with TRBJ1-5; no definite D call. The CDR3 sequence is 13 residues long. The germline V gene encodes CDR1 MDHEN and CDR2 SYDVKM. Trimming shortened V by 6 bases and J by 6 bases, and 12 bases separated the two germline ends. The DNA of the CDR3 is TGTGCCAGCAGCCAGTCTTTGAGTCAGCCCCAGCATTTT. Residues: CASSQSLSQPQHF.

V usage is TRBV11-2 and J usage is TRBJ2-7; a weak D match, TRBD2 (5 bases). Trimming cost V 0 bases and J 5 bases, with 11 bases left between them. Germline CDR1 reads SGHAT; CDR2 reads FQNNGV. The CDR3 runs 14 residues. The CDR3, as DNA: TGTGCCAGCAGCTTAGATACTTCCGGGGACGAGCAGTACTTC. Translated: CASSLDTSGDEQYF.

CDR3 region: CASSPLTGNTEAFF. The CDR3 nucleotides read TGTGCCAGCAGCCCGTTGACAGGGAACACTGAAGCTTTCTTT. The chain couples TRBV5-8 to TRBJ1-1, with a weak D call TRBD1 (6 bases). V was cut by 4 bases and J by 1 base, with 11 bases left in between. Germline V gives CDR1 SGHTS, CDR2 YDEGEE. This CDR3 has 14 amino acids.